Given below is one T cell receptor beta chain in context. Its specificity is not known. Trimming removed 4 bases from V and 0 bases from J, with 16 bases in between. The length of the CDR3 is 16 residues. CDR1 is MDHEN and CDR2 is SYDVKM in the germline V gene. The data stem from a study of human T cells and chemical hapten exposure. Overall study context: Throughout the approximately 24-week study, diphenylcyclopropenone was applied weekly to the patients' scalps.

Study outcomes and limitations: Donors' alopecia may make their immune response differ from healthy people's. Versus controls, significantly more large CDR3 similarity clusters arose from expanded TCRs.

The time point denotes: patch test 1, 2 weeks after DPC sensitization. Treatment of the sample: therapeutic diphenylcyclopropenone sensitization with weekly scalp DPC. At every patch-test visit, blood was drawn before the patch test was applied. TCRdb re-analysed the RACE reads in MiXCR, keeping a single row per CDR3 protein. The sample holds 80,000 to 100,000 distinct CDR3 sequences; around 12% are singletons and the top ten take roughly 2.1%. The chain combines TRBV28 with TRBJ2-7; no reliable D call. The clonotype comes from a woman aged 40 to 50 with alopecia areata. Some clones in this sample may be carry-over from other donors' samples. The sequencing here drew on whole blood, taken in connection with sensitization to the hapten diphenylcyclopropenone (DPC). The CDR3 loop reads CASSSNSWASSYEQYF. CDR3 sequence (DNA): TGTGCCAGCAGTTCCAATAGCTGGGCAAGCTCCTACGAGCAGTACTTC.